The clone carrying this T cell receptor beta chain is a singleton in its sample. From germline, CDR1 is SEHNR and CDR2 FQNEAQ (reference sequence). The CDR3 is made up of 16 amino acids. The V end was cut by 6 bases, the J end by 2 bases, with 19 bases between. This entry comes from a study of blood T cell repertoires in COVID-19. Study context: COVID-19 samples collected from the United States, Italy and Spain covered acute and convalescent phases.

Authors' data handling: Amplification of reference gene primers provided the estimated nucleated cell counts. The assay was immunoSEQ multiplex PCR, and TCRdb's table has in-frame clones only and misses some. V, J and clone size reflect that table, while D and trimming were determined from the DNA. The sample lists 45,000 to 75,000 clones; around nine tenths were seen once. This clonotype was obtained from a man between 60 and 70 years old with acute or convalescent COVID-19. This chain joins TRBV7-9 and TRBJ2-5; tentative D call: TRBD2 (6 bases). The sample comprised peripheral blood. The chain's CDR3 is CASSPSGGERQETQYF. CDR3 bases: TGTGCCAGCAGTCCATCTGGCGGGGAACGTCAAGAGACCCAGTACTTC.